The 25 T cell receptor beta chains presented below share a single source sample, sequenced in a study of radiotherapy plus CTLA-4 blockade in lung cancer. The repertoire was sequenced with immunoSEQ multiplex PCR; TCRdb's copy has only in-frame clones and lacks some. Found here are fewer than 100,000 clones, roughly 80% of them singletons; the top ten hold approximately 0.8%. The specimen comprised peripheral blood, sampled from a patient treated with radiotherapy plus ipilimumab. Receptors were obtained from a human donor with non-small cell lung cancer who had stable disease on radiotherapy plus ipilimumab.

This chain connects TRBV7-6 to TRBJ2-3; either TRBD1 or TRBD2 may supply D (5 bases each). The CDR3 loop spans 16 amino acids. V lost 5 bases, J lost 0 bases, and 15 bases lay in between. CDR1 and CDR2 (germline): SGHVS, FNYEAQ. Here the CDR3 DNA reads TGTGCCAGCAGCACCGGGGACCAGACTAGCACAGATACGCAGTATTTT. Protein product: CASSTGDQTSTDTQYF.

This chain links TRBV6-4 with TRBJ2-2; D ambiguous. The germline CDR1 and CDR2 sequences are MRHNA and SNTAGT. This CDR3 spans 14 amino acids. V was trimmed by 6 bases and J by 2 bases, leaving 10 bases between them. The CDR3 loop reads CASREGINTGELFF. CDR3 nucleotides: TGTGCCAGCAGGGAAGGGATTAACACCGGGGAGCTGTTTTTT.

This clone was detected only a few times. The V call is TRBV7-6, the J call TRBJ1-5; D possibly corresponds to TRBD1 (5 bases). This CDR3 comprises 14 residues. The germline V and J ends were trimmed by 5 bases and 5 bases, with 13 bases remaining between them. CDR1 SGHVS and CDR2 FNYEAQ come from the germline V gene. CDR3 region: CASSPMGVYQPQHF. For the CDR3, the DNA is TGTGCCAGCAGCCCAATGGGGGTTTATCAGCCCCAGCATTTT.

J is TRBJ1-2 and V is TRBV9; 7 positions agree with TRBD1. After removal of 0 bases from V and 8 bases from J, the junction contained 7 bases not matched to a gene. The CDR3 has 14 residues. Germline CDR1 SGDLS, CDR2 YYNGEE. The chain's CDR3 is CASSVAGGGGGYTF. Here the CDR3 DNA reads TGTGCCAGCAGCGTAGCCGGAGGGGGCGGAGGCTACACCTTC.

This chain joins TRBV28 and TRBJ2-2; the match to TRBD2 covers 9 bases. This CDR3 has 14 residues. The junction had 5 bases not matched to a gene; V was cut back by 8 bases and J by 4 bases. Per germline, CDR1 MDHEN and CDR2 SYDVKM. CDR3 bases: TGTGCCAGCGGCGGGACTAGCAGCACCGGGGAGCTGTTTTTT. Translation gives CASGGTSSTGELFF.

The gene calls are TRBV28 and TRBJ2-5; TRBD1 aligns across 9 bases. The germline V gene has CDR1 MDHEN and CDR2 SYDVKM. V dropped 4 bases and J dropped 5; count of bases not matched to a gene: 8. The CDR3 has 15 amino acids. The CDR3: CASSWGQGLGETQYF. As DNA, the CDR3 is TGTGCCAGCAGTTGGGGACAGGGCTTAGGCGAGACCCAGTACTTC.

The CDR3 DNA reads as TGTGCCAGCAGCGGAGGGCCGCAGGGTTGGAATGAGCAGTTCTTC. Its protein is CASSGGPQGWNEQFF. V is TRBV9 and J is TRBJ2-1; the D call may be TRBD1 or TRBD2 (5 bases each). The V and J ends lost 3 bases and 7 bases respectively, with 17 bases between them. This CDR3 is 15 amino acids long. The germline CDR1 and CDR2 sequences are SGDLS and YYNGEE.

The chain is built from TRBV27 and TRBJ2-6, with D tentatively TRBD1 (6 bases). The CDR3 runs to 17 residues. Germline CDR1 is MNHEY and CDR2 is SMNVEV (reference sequence). Deletions cut 5 bases from V and 0 bases from J, with 14 bases between. The CDR3 DNA is TGTGCCAGCAGTCCCCCGACAGGCGCCTCTGGGGCCAACGTCCTGACTTTC. Amino acid sequence: CASSPPTGASGANVLTF. Full variable domain (rest looked up from reference TRBV27 and TRBJ2-6): EAQVTQNPRYLITVTGKKLTVTCSQNMNHEYMSWYRQDPGLGLRQIYYSMNVEVTDKGDVPEGYKVSRKEKRNFPLILESPSPNQTSLYFCASSPPTGASGANVLTFGAGSRLTVL.

The chain combines TRBV7-3 with TRBJ2-1; D not resolved. V dropped 5 bases and J dropped 7 bases, with 15 bases sitting between them. Germline-derived CDR1 and CDR2 are SGHTA and FQGTGA. The length of the CDR3 is 14 residues. CDR3 protein: CASSPGFAWNEQFF. The CDR3 nucleotides are TGTGCCAGCAGCCCCGGCTTCGCCTGGAATGAGCAGTTCTTC.

The rearrangement joins TRBV7-7 to TRBJ2-1; TRBD2 might be the D (6 bases). CDR3 length: 13 amino acids. Germline V gives CDR1 SSHAT, CDR2 FNYEAQ (reference sequence). With 3 bases removed from V and 5 bases from J, the gap between germline ends came to 8 bases. In DNA, the CDR3 is TGTGCCAGCAGCTTTACTAGCAACAATGAGCAGTTCTTC. Its protein is CASSFTSNNEQFF.

The V call is TRBV7-8, the J call TRBJ2-1; TRBD1 matches 7 bases. The CDR3 covers 19 residues. Germline trimming cut 0 bases from V and 0 bases from J; bases unmatched to any gene: 11. Germline CDR1 and CDR2: SGHVS and FQNEAQ. CDR3 sequence: CASSLAEGRGTYSYNEQFF. DNA for the CDR3: TGTGCCAGCAGCTTAGCGGAAGGCAGGGGGACCTACTCCTACAATGAGCAGTTCTTC. Together with reference TRBV7-8 and TRBJ2-1, the CDR3 gives the full variable domain: GAGVSQSPRYKVAKRGQDVALRCDPISGHVSLFWYQQALGQGPEFLTYFQNEAQLDKSGLPSDRFFAERPEGSVSTLKIQRTQQEDSAVYLCASSLAEGRGTYSYNEQFFGPGTRLTVL.

V is TRBV9 and J is TRBJ2-4, with 11 nucleotides matching TRBD2. The CDR3 is 17 residues long. V shed 0 bases and J 8 bases; nucleotides not matched to a gene: 10. Germline V gene lookup returns CDR1 SGDLS and CDR2 YYNGEE. Here the CDR3 DNA reads TGTGCCAGCAGCGTAGAGGGACTAGCGGACCCGGGGGACATTCAGTACTTC. This gives the protein CASSVEGLADPGDIQYF. Supplemented by reference TRBV9 and TRBJ2-4, the full variable domain reads DSGVTQTPKHLITATGQRVTLRCSPRSGDLSVYWYQQSLDQGLQFLIQYYNGEERAKGNILERFSAQQFPDLHSELNLSSLELGDSALYFCASSVEGLADPGDIQYFGAGTRLSVL.

This clone was detected only once. This rearrangement joins TRBV28 to TRBJ2-1; 11 nucleotides align to TRBD2. With V trimmed by 6 bases and J by 4 bases, 8 bases remained unmatched. The germline V gene encodes CDR1 MDHEN and CDR2 SYDVKM. CDR3 length: 16 amino acids. The CDR3: CASRTVAGGHYNEQFF. CDR3 nucleotides: TGTGCCAGCAGAACAGTAGCGGGAGGGCATTACAATGAGCAGTTCTTC.

This rearrangement joins TRBV7-3 to TRBJ2-7, with D unclear. Germline CDR1 reads SGHTA; CDR2 reads FQGTGA. Trimming shortened V by 2 bases and J by 3 bases, and 11 bases separated the two germline ends. The CDR3 runs to 14 residues. CDR3 in DNA: TGTGCCAGCAGCTTAGGCTCAGGCAACTACGAGCAGTACTTC. Protein: CASSLGSGNYEQYF.

V and J are TRBV11-2 and TRBJ2-5; 8 bases align to TRBD2. After removal of 5 bases from V and 5 bases from J, the junction contained 13 bases not matched to a gene. This CDR3 region has 16 residues. CDR1 SGHAT and CDR2 FQNNGV come from the germline V gene. DNA of the CDR3: TGTGCCAGCAGCCTCGAGGGAAGCGGGGGTGGGGAGACCCAGTACTTC. Amino acids: CASSLEGSGGGETQYF.

The rearrangement uses TRBV9 and TRBJ2-2; D tentatively fits TRBD1 or TRBD2 (6 bases each). Germline V gene sequence: CDR1 SGDLS, CDR2 YYNGEE. The CDR3 has 14 amino acids. Trimming shortened V by 3 bases and J by 5 bases, and 11 bases separated the two germline ends. Here the CDR3 DNA reads TGTGCCAGCAGCGGGAGGGGGAGAACCGGGGAGCTGTTTTTT. Its translation is CASSGRGRTGELFF.

The rearrangement joins TRBV5-1 to TRBJ2-7, with 9 bases that match TRBD1. Per the germline V gene, CDR1 is SGHRS and CDR2 is YFSETQ. There are 13 residues in the CDR3. V shed 0 bases, J shed 6 bases, and the junction held 1 base outside the gene matches. DNA of the CDR3: TGCGCCAGCAGCTTGGCGGGACAGGGCGAGCAGTACTTC. Protein product: CASSLAGQGEQYF.

This clone appeared a single time. The CDR3, as DNA: TGTGCCAGCAGCTTACAGGGGGCTTCTAATGAAAAACTGTTTTTT. Translating it yields CASSLQGASNEKLFF. This chain links TRBV7-2 with TRBJ1-4; 8 bases fit TRBD1. Germline lookup yields CDR1 SGHTA and CDR2 FQGNSA. V lost 2 bases, J lost 3 bases, and 2 bases stayed unmatched. The CDR3 totals 15 residues.

The V call is TRBV2, the J call TRBJ2-3; weak D call: TRBD1 (6 bases). The V gene's germline CDR1 is SNHLY and CDR2 FYNNEI. Deletions cut 5 bases from V and 0 bases from J, with 15 bases between. The CDR3 totals 16 residues. As DNA, the CDR3 is TGTGCCAGCAGTAGGACAGTATATTCTAGCACAGATACGCAGTATTTT. Its translation is CASSRTVYSSTDTQYF.

The rearrangement joins TRBV6-5 to TRBJ2-3, with D possibly TRBD1 on 6 matching bases. The CDR3 consists of 15 residues. V gave up 5 bases and J gave up 10 bases, with 22 bases separating them. Germline CDR1 and CDR2: MNHEY and SVGAGI. The CDR3 spells CASSPLGAPRGAQYF. In DNA form, the CDR3 reads TGTGCCAGCAGTCCCTTGGGGGCGCCCCGGGGCGCGCAGTATTTT.

The chain employs TRBV5-4 and TRBJ2-1; weak D call: TRBD1 (6 bases). Germline CDR1 SGHNT, CDR2 YYREEE (reference sequence). V lost 4 bases to trimming and J lost 1 base, with 9 bases between them. CDR3 size: 14 residues. Here the CDR3 DNA reads TGTGCCAGCAGCCTCGGACAGTCCTACAATGAGCAGTTCTTC. As protein: CASSLGQSYNEQFF.

The CDR3 sequence is CASSLKLASGPQETQYF. The CDR3 coding sequence is TGTGCCAGCAGCTTAAAGTTGGCTAGCGGACCCCAAGAGACCCAGTACTTC. The chain links TRBV11-2 to TRBJ2-5; 7 nucleotides line up with TRBD2. CDR1 is SGHAT and CDR2 is FQNNGV in the germline V gene. V trimming: 2 bases; J trimming: 1 base; junction bases outside the gene matches: 10. CDR3 length equals 17 residues.

The V gene is TRBV6-5, the J gene TRBJ2-1, with a weak D call TRBD2 (6 bases). The CDR3 consists of 15 residues. Germline-derived CDR1 and CDR2 are MNHEY and SVGAGI. Trimming removed 0 bases from V and 6 bases from J, with 12 bases in between. Here the CDR3 reads CASSYSFLARNEQFF. The DNA for the CDR3 is TGTGCCAGCAGTTACTCGTTTCTAGCGCGCAATGAGCAGTTCTTC.

This clone was seen only once. The V gene is TRBV11-1, the J gene TRBJ2-3; tentatively, D is TRBD1 (6 bases). Germline V gene data show CDR1 as SGHAT and CDR2 as FQDESV (reference sequence). Trimming shortened V by 1 base and J by 9 bases, and 17 bases separated the two germline ends. CDR3 length: 15 residues. CDR3 residues: CASSLGSGNRETQYF. As DNA, the CDR3 is TGTGCCAGCAGCTTAGGTTCCGGAAACAGGGAAACGCAGTATTTT.

The chain recombines TRBV15 with TRBJ2-1, with D possibly matching TRBD2 (6 bases). Germline-derived CDR1 and CDR2 are LNHNV and YYDKDF (reference sequence). There are 13 residues in the CDR3. The V gene lost 0 bases and the J gene lost 9 bases, with 9 bases spanning the gap. The CDR3 sequence is CATSRDLGGEQFF. CDR3 in DNA: TGTGCCACCAGCAGAGATCTGGGGGGTGAGCAGTTCTTC.